These 20 T cell receptor beta chains share one sample of origin, sequenced in a study of cytomegalovirus exposure and HLA in healthy donors. PCR amplification relied on 60 Vbeta primers (plus 13 Jbeta primers). Produced via immunoSEQ multiplex PCR; TCRdb's table is partial and in-frame only. The sample gives 25,000 to 30,000 clones, 62% of which show up once; roughly 42% is in the top ten. Input material: PBMCs. These receptor sequences come from a male donor in good health and CMV-seropositive.

Points on this clone: Compared with germline, one end of the junction differs, possibly owing to a read error. The chain recombines TRBV30 with TRBJ1-1; D ambiguous. Per germline, CDR1 GTSNPN and CDR2 SVGIG (reference sequence). The CDR3 loop spans 13 amino acids. In DNA, the CDR3 is TGTGCCTGGGGTGTCAGCGGCTCAGCTGAAGCTTTCTTT. Translation: CAWGVSGSAEAFF.

There are a few counts of this clone. V is TRBV18 and J is TRBJ2-6, with 9 nucleotides matching TRBD2. The CDR3 runs 17 residues. The V and J ends lost 2 bases and 2 bases, in that order; junction bases with no gene match: 4. Germline V gives CDR1 KGHSH, CDR2 LQKENI. The CDR3, as DNA: TGTGCCAGCTCACCAACGCGGGGGGGGACTGGGGCCAACGTCCTGACTTTC. Its translation is CASSPTRGGTGANVLTF.

The V gene is TRBV4-1, the J gene TRBJ1-5, with D maybe TRBD1 (6 bases). This CDR3 has 14 residues. Trimming stripped 4 bases from V and 1 base from J, with 8 bases between. Germline values: CDR1 MGHRA, CDR2 YSYEKL. In nucleotides, the CDR3 is TGCGCCAGCAGCCTGGACAGAAGCAATCAGCCCCAGCATTTT. As protein: CASSLDRSNQPQHF.

The chain carries TRBV5-1 and TRBJ2-7, with 9 bases identical to TRBD1. V was clipped by 4 bases and J by 6 bases; unmatched bases: 8. This CDR3 is built from 14 residues. Looked up from germline, CDR1 is SGHRS and CDR2 is YFSETQ. Here the CDR3 DNA reads TGCGCCAGCAGCCCCGGGACAGGGTCCCCCGAGCAGTACTTC. Protein sequence: CASSPGTGSPEQYF.

The chain uses TRBV5-1 and TRBJ2-1; no firm D call. Trimming removed 5 bases from V and 5 bases from J, with 14 bases in between. Germline lookup yields CDR1 SGHRS and CDR2 YFSETQ. The CDR3 covers 14 residues. As DNA, the CDR3 is TGCGCCAGCAGTGTTTCGGGTCCGGACAATGAGCAGTTCTTC. Translated, it gives CASSVSGPDNEQFF.

The CDR3: CSANKLQGYTF. The CDR3 coding sequence is TGCAGTGCTAATAAACTCCAAGGCTACACCTTC. The chain is built from TRBV20-1 and TRBJ1-2; D remains ambiguous. V was cut by 4 bases and J by 8 bases, with 11 bases left in between. The CDR3 sequence is 11 residues long. The germline V gene has CDR1 DFQATT and CDR2 SNEGSKA (reference sequence).

The chain couples TRBV6-1 to TRBJ1-3, with 7 bases lining up with TRBD1. The CDR3 has 15 amino acids. Germline V lookup: CDR1 MNHNS, CDR2 SASEGT. Trimming took 7 bases from V and 0 from J; bases not matched to a gene: 6. The CDR3 reads CASIEGQHSGNTIYF. The CDR3 DNA is TGTGCCAGCATAGAGGGACAGCACTCTGGAAACACCATATATTTT.

The J gene is TRBJ1-2, the V gene TRBV2; 10 bases match TRBD1. Germline CDR1 reads SNHLY; CDR2 reads FYNNEI. V trimming: 6 bases; J trimming: 9 bases; junction bases outside the gene matches: 10. The CDR3 is 14 residues long. The CDR3 loop reads CASRGTGEAASYTF. The CDR3 DNA reads TGTGCCAGCAGAGGGACAGGGGAGGCGGCTAGCTACACCTTC.

This clone came up a few times. This chain links TRBV30 with TRBJ2-3; D may be TRBD2 (5 bases). Trimming removed 7 bases at V and 3 bases at J, with 17 bases between. The CDR3 spans 14 residues. In germline, CDR1 is GTSNPN, CDR2 SVGIG (reference sequence). The CDR3 region is CASGLLGLTDTQYF. The DNA of the CDR3 is TGTGCCTCCGGACTTCTTGGCTTGACAGATACGCAGTATTTT.

The chain has TRBV9 and TRBJ1-4; D gene uncertain. Trimming left V 2 bases short and J 7 bases short, with 15 bases between. The germline CDR1 and CDR2 sequences are SGDLS and YYNGEE. The CDR3 length is 15 residues. The CDR3 region is CASSVSGSRVEKLFF. The CDR3 DNA reads as TGTGCCAGCAGCGTGAGCGGGTCCCGTGTTGAAAAACTGTTTTTT.

The rearrangement links TRBV6-5 to TRBJ1-2; no clear D gene. Germline V CDR1 and CDR2: MNHEY, SVGAGI. The CDR3 runs to 13 residues. The V gene lost 2 bases and the J gene lost 7 bases, with 11 bases spanning the gap. In DNA form, the CDR3 reads TGTGCCAGCAGTTACGGAGGACCGGGTGGCTACACCTTC. This codes for CASSYGGPGGYTF.

This clone was detected a few times. Germline is not matched at one junction end, which may reflect a read error. The CDR3 spells CDSKREGFSGYTF. CDR3 sequence (DNA): TGTGACAGTAAGCGTGAGGGTTTTTCAGGCTACACCTTC. The chain recombines TRBV19 with TRBJ1-2; D gene uncertain. The CDR3 has 13 residues. Germline lookup yields CDR1 LNHDA and CDR2 SQIVND (reference sequence).

This clone turned up a few times. This chain links TRBV9 with TRBJ1-4; TRBD1 matches 9 bases. V was pared by 1 base and J by 8 bases, with 3 bases of the junction left unmatched. Germline V CDR1 and CDR2: SGDLS, YYNGEE. The CDR3 has 14 amino acids. CDR3 residues: CASSVWTGEEKLFF. CDR3 DNA: TGTGCCAGCAGCGTATGGACAGGGGAGGAAAAACTGTTTTTT.

The rearrangement joins TRBV28 to TRBJ2-7, with a tentative D call TRBD1 (6 bases). The CDR3 runs to 12 residues. Looked up from germline, CDR1 is MDHEN and CDR2 is SYDVKM. The V and J ends lost 5 bases and 3 bases respectively, with 8 bases between them. CDR3 sequence reads: CASSQQGYEQYF. CDR3 DNA: TGTGCCAGCAGTCAACAGGGCTACGAGCAGTACTTC.

This clone was seen once. CDR3 protein: CASSQTGLREQYF. DNA for the CDR3: TGTGCCAGCAGCCAGACAGGGCTTCGAGAGCAGTACTTC. V usage is TRBV5-8 and J usage is TRBJ2-7; 7 nucleotides match TRBD1. In germline, CDR1 is SGHTS, CDR2 YDEGEE. CDR3 length equals 13 residues. With V trimmed by 4 bases and J by 7 bases, 8 bases remained unmatched.

In this sample, this clone turned up once. This chain joins TRBV18 and TRBJ1-2; weak D call: TRBD1 (6 bases). This CDR3 comprises 13 residues. Germline CDR1 KGHSH, CDR2 LQKENI. The ends were cut back, 4 bases at V and 8 bases at J, with 14 bases in the middle. CDR3 region: CASSHRESSGYTF. The CDR3 DNA is TGTGCCAGCTCACACAGGGAATCTAGCGGCTACACCTTC.

In its sample, this clone was seen a few times. An end of the junction differs from the germline gene, which may be a read error. This chain joins TRBV28 and TRBJ2-5, with 10 bases matching TRBD1. Germline CDR1 MDHEN, CDR2 SYDVKM. The CDR3 has 17 amino acids. The CDR3 spells CDSSSGTGVGGQEAQYF. CDR3 nucleotides: TGTGACAGCAGTTCCGGGACAGGGGTAGGGGGCCAAGAGGCCCAGTACTTC. The whole variable domain, filled in from reference TRBV28 and TRBJ2-5, reads DVKVTQSSRYLVKRTGEKVFLECVQDMDHENMFWYRQDPGLGLRLIYFSYDVKMKEKGDIPEGYSVSREKKERFSLILESASTNQTSMYLCDSSSGTGVGGQEAQYFGPGTRLLVL.

The chain combines TRBV6-6 with TRBJ1-5, with 7 positions matching TRBD1. CDR1 and CDR2 (germline): MNHNY, SVGAGI (reference sequence). V shed 6 bases and J 7 bases; nucleotides not matched to a gene: 6. CDR3 length: 13 amino acids. The CDR3: CASRSTGVQPQHF. As DNA, the CDR3 is TGTGCCAGCAGATCTACAGGGGTACAGCCCCAGCATTTT.

The CDR3 is CASSPIPGQDLNEQYF. DNA of the CDR3: TGCGCCAGCAGCCCAATCCCGGGACAAGACCTCAACGAGCAGTACTTC. V gene TRBV5-1 combines with J gene TRBJ2-7; tentatively, D is TRBD1 (6 bases). This CDR3 is 16 amino acids long. Germline lookup yields CDR1 SGHRS and CDR2 YFSETQ. V was shortened by 4 bases and J by 5 bases, with 22 bases between the two germline ends.

This clone was seen more than once but under ten times. This rearrangement joins TRBV7-8 to TRBJ1-1; D possibly corresponds to TRBD1 (6 bases). The CDR3 is made up of 13 amino acids. Trimming took 5 bases from V and 3 from J, leaving 10 bases between them. Germline V CDR1 and CDR2: SGHVS, FQNEAQ. CDR3: CASSGQQHTEAFF. For the CDR3, the DNA is TGTGCCAGCAGCGGACAGCAGCACACTGAAGCTTTCTTT. Variable domain in full (rest from reference TRBV7-8 and TRBJ1-1): GAGVSQSPRYKVAKRGQDVALRCDPISGHVSLFWYQQALGQGPEFLTYFQNEAQLDKSGLPSDRFFAERPEGSVSTLKIQRTQQEDSAVYLCASSGQQHTEAFFGQGTRLTVV.